This TCR beta chain derives from a study of T cell responses to AZD1222 COVID-19 vaccine. General observations from the study: Unmutated variant regions are reportedly the target of nearly half of TCRs that are spike-specific.

This CDR3 has 14 residues. The germline V gene has CDR1 SGHDT and CDR2 YYEEEE. V was shortened by 0 bases and J by 8 bases, with 12 bases between the two germline ends. Sequencing used immunoSEQ multiplex PCR; TCRdb keeps in-frame clones, though not all of them. The sample includes 150,000 to 200,000 clones, 88% of them seen just once. Concerning this clone: Its specificity is not known.

This TCR was sampled from an adult in good health. The material sequenced was peripheral blood, taken on day 0 of AZD1222 vaccination. The chain recombines TRBV5-6 with TRBJ2-1; no firm D call. The CDR3 DNA is TGTGCCAGCAGCTTGGAGATTGGGGTAGATGAGCAGTTCTTC. Translation: CASSLEIGVDEQFF.